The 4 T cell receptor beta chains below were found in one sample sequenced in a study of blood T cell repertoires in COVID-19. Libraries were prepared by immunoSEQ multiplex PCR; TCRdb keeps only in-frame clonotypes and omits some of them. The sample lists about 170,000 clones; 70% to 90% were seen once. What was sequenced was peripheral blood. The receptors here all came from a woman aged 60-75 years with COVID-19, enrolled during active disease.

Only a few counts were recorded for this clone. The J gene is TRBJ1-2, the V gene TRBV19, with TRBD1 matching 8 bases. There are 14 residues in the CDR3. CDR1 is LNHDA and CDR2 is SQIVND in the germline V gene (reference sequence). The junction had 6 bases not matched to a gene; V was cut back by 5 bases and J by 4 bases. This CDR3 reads CASSARDRSYGYTF. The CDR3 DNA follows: TGTGCCAGTAGTGCTCGGGACAGGTCCTATGGCTACACCTTC.

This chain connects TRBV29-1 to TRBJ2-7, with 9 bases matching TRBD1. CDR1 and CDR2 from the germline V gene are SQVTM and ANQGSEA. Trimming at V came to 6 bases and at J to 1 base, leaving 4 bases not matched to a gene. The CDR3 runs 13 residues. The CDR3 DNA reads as TGCAGCGTCGGACAGGGGAATTCCTACGAGCAGTACTTC. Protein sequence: CSVGQGNSYEQYF.

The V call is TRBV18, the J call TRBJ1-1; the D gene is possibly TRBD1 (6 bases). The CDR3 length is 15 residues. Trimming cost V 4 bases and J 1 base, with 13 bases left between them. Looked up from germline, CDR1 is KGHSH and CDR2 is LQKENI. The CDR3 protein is CASSQLRTENTEAFF. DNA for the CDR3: TGTGCCAGCTCACAACTCAGGACAGAGAACACTGAAGCTTTCTTT. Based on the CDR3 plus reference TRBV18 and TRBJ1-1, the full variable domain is NAGVMQNPRHLVRRRGQEARLRCSPMKGHSHVYWYRQLPEEGLKFMVYLQKENIIDESGMPKERFSAEFPKEGPSILRIQQVVRGDSAAYFCASSQLRTENTEAFFGQGTRLTVV.

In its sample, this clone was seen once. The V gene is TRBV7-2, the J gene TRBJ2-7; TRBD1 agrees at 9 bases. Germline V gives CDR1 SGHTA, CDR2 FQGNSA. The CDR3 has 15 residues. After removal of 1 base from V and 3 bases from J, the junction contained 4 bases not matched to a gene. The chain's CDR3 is CASSLVATGGYEQYF. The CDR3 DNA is TGTGCCAGCAGCTTAGTAGCGACAGGGGGCTACGAGCAGTACTTC.